Below, 32 T cell receptor beta chains from the same sample are listed, as sequenced in a study of beta chain features in type 1 diabetes. What these receptors recognize is not known. Study-wide findings and caveats: In every one of the four CD4+ subsets, TCRB CDR3s were moderately but significantly shorter in Type 1 diabetes patients.

What was sequenced were expressed TCRB transcripts, since all of the isolated RNA had been reverse transcribed. Clones were read by immunoSEQ multiplex PCR, and TCRdb kept only the in-frame ones, dropping some. The sample records fewer than 400,000 clones, about a tenth being singletons. The source material was central memory CD4+ T cells from blood. These receptors were obtained from a man under 40 with type 1 diabetes.

The sample holds many counts of this clone. Different DNA sequences within this sample yield the same CDR3. The V and J genes are TRBV15 and TRBJ1-6; TRBD1 matches at 11 bases. The CDR3 length is 16 residues. From germline, CDR1 is LNHNV and CDR2 YYDKDF (reference sequence). Trimming cost V 1 base and J 9 bases; bases outside gene matches: 5. CDR3 bases: TGTGCCACCAGCAGAGGCCCGGGACAGGGGGTTTCACCCCTCCACTTT. Translated: CATSRGPGQGVSPLHF.

The genes are TRBV9 and TRBJ2-5; 7 bases align to TRBD2. Germline V gene sequence: CDR1 SGDLS, CDR2 YYNGEE. J gave up 10 bases and V 0 bases, and 3 bases lay outside the gene matches. This CDR3 is built from 12 residues. Here the CDR3 DNA reads TGTGCCAGCAGCGTAGACCGGGGGGTCCAGTACTTC. Residues: CASSVDRGVQYF.

The table lists this clone with many counts. The genes are TRBV7-2 and TRBJ2-7; 12 bases align to TRBD1. The V gene end was trimmed by 7 bases and the J gene end by 8 bases; junction bases not matched to a gene: 9. There are 14 residues in the CDR3. Germline-derived CDR1 and CDR2 are SGHTA and FQGNSA. CDR3 in DNA: TGTGCCAGCACCGTCCCGGGACAGGGGGCGAAGCAGTACTTC. It codes for CASTVPGQGAKQYF.

This clone was observed a handful of times. The rearrangement joins TRBV4-3 to TRBJ2-7; TRBD1 matches at 9 bases. This CDR3 spans 13 amino acids. CDR1 is LGHNA and CDR2 is YSLEER in the germline V gene. V lost 2 bases to trimming and J lost 9 bases; unmatched junction nucleotides: 5. In nucleotides, the CDR3 is TGCGCCAGCAGCCAAAGACAGGGGGAAAGGCAGTACTTC. Residues: CASSQRQGERQYF.

The chain employs TRBV15 and TRBJ2-3, with TRBD2 identical over 11 bases. The CDR3 runs 16 residues. CDR1 is LNHNV and CDR2 is YYDKDF in the germline V gene (reference sequence). Germline trimming cut 0 bases from V and 5 bases from J; bases unmatched to any gene: 4. The CDR3 region has the DNA TGTGCCACCAGCAGAGACCTAGCGGGGGGCCAAGATACGCAGTATTTT. This gives the protein CATSRDLAGGQDTQYF.

This clone was counted only a few times. The chain joins TRBV9 to TRBJ2-7; perhaps TRBD2 as D (6 bases). V was cut by 4 bases and J by 3 bases, with 14 bases left in between. The CDR3 spans 14 residues. Germline assignment: CDR1 SGDLS and CDR2 YYNGEE. The CDR3 spells CASSNSREIYEQYF. The DNA of the CDR3 is TGTGCCAGCAGCAACTCACGGGAGATCTACGAGCAGTACTTC.

J is TRBJ2-5 and V is TRBV7-9; D gene unclear. The ends were cut back, 2 bases at V and 1 base at J, with 8 bases in the middle. The CDR3 has 14 amino acids. Per germline, CDR1 SEHNR and CDR2 FQNEAQ (reference sequence). CDR3 loop: CASSLTVSQETQYF. CDR3 in DNA: TGTGCCAGCAGCTTAACCGTGTCCCAAGAGACCCAGTACTTC.

This clone was counted between two and nine times. The rearrangement links TRBV4-1 to TRBJ2-5; possibly TRBD1 for D (5 bases). This CDR3 comprises 17 residues. The ends were cut back, 0 bases at V and 8 bases at J, with 22 bases in the middle. CDR1 MGHRA and CDR2 YSYEKL come from the germline V gene. Here the CDR3 reads CASSQDPPGQGGKTQYF. The CDR3 DNA reads TGCGCCAGCAGCCAAGATCCCCCCGGGCAGGGTGGTAAAACCCAGTACTTC.

The sample holds a few counts of this clone. The chain carries TRBV7-9 and TRBJ2-7; D gene unclear. The length of the CDR3 is 12 residues. Looked up from germline, CDR1 is SEHNR and CDR2 is FQNEAQ (reference sequence). V was shortened by 4 bases and J by 4 bases, with 8 bases between the two germline ends. The CDR3 loop reads CASSSGHYEQYF. The DNA of the CDR3 is TGTGCCAGCAGCTCGGGCCATTACGAGCAGTACTTC.

This clone appeared a few times. DNA for the CDR3: TGCGCCAGCAGCTTGGCCAGGACAGTGAACACCGGGGAGCTGTTTTTT. Protein sequence: CASSLARTVNTGELFF. The chain uses TRBV5-1 and TRBJ2-2; TRBD1 is a possible D gene (6 bases). Germline-derived CDR1 and CDR2 are SGHRS and YFSETQ. V was cut by 0 bases and J by 1 base, with 10 bases left in between. The CDR3 extends over 16 amino acids.

V is TRBV10-3 and J is TRBJ1-4, with TRBD1 identical over 7 bases. V dropped 2 bases and J dropped 5; count of bases not matched to a gene: 5. The germline CDR1 and CDR2 sequences are ENHRY and SYGVKD. This CDR3 has 15 amino acids. CDR3 sequence reads: CAISEARQGNEKLFF. Here the CDR3 DNA reads TGTGCCATCAGTGAGGCGCGACAGGGAAATGAAAAACTGTTTTTT.

V is TRBV30 and J is TRBJ1-2, with D perhaps TRBD1 (5 bases). This CDR3 has 14 amino acids. V was pared by 0 bases and J by 8 bases, with 16 bases between. Per germline, CDR1 GTSNPN and CDR2 SVGIG (reference sequence). The CDR3, as DNA: TGTGCCTGGAGTGTCCCCTGGGGGGGAAAGGGCTACACCTTC. Protein sequence: CAWSVPWGGKGYTF.

The V call is TRBV10-3, the J call TRBJ2-3; D is perhaps TRBD1 or TRBD2 (5 bases each). From germline, CDR1 is ENHRY and CDR2 SYGVKD. Trimming took off 2 bases at V and 6 bases at J, with 9 bases between the two ends. The CDR3 loop spans 13 amino acids. CDR3 nucleotide sequence: TGTGCCATCAGTGAGCTAGGGGAGGATACGCAGTATTTT. It codes for CAISELGEDTQYF.

This chain joins TRBV5-1 and TRBJ2-7; D may be TRBD1 or TRBD2 (5 bases each). Germline V lookup: CDR1 SGHRS, CDR2 YFSETQ. This CDR3 region has 13 residues. Trimming left V 0 bases short and J 6 bases short, with 10 bases between. DNA of the CDR3: TGCGCCAGCAGCTTGGGAGGGGCCGGCGAGCAGTACTTC. Amino acids: CASSLGGAGEQYF.

This clone was detected a few times. The genes are TRBV7-9 and TRBJ2-5, with 8 bases fitting TRBD1. The J call may be mistaken, given a closer DNA end match to TRBJ2-7. Germline V gene data show CDR1 as SEHNR and CDR2 as FQNEAQ (reference sequence). This CDR3 is 13 amino acids long. CDR3 nucleotides: TGTGCCAGCAGCTTGACAGGGGCATACGAGCAGTACTTC. Residues: CASSLTGAYEQYF.

The rearrangement joins TRBV28 to TRBJ2-2, with TRBD1 matching over 7 bases. This CDR3 has 13 residues. CDR1 and CDR2 from the germline V gene are MDHEN and SYDVKM. V trimming: 11 bases; J trimming: 4 bases; junction bases outside the gene matches: 7. DNA for the CDR3: TGTGCCGTACAACAGGGGACCACCGGGGAGCTGTTTTTT. Its translation: CAVQQGTTGELFF. The whole variable domain, filled in from reference TRBV28 and TRBJ2-2, reads DVKVTQSSRYLVKRTGEKVFLECVQDMDHENMFWYRQDPGLGLRLIYFSYDVKMKEKGDIPEGYSVSREKKERFSLILESASTNQTSMYLCAVQQGTTGELFFGEGSRLTVL.

This clone appeared a few times. The genes are TRBV2 and TRBJ1-2; D remains ambiguous. Germline assignment: CDR1 SNHLY and CDR2 FYNNEI. V gave up 4 bases and J gave up 8 bases, with 14 bases separating them. The CDR3 has 13 amino acids. CDR3: CASSVEGLGGYTF. The CDR3 DNA follows: TGTGCCAGCAGTGTGGAAGGGCTAGGAGGCTACACCTTC. Together with reference TRBV2 and TRBJ1-2, the CDR3 gives the full variable domain: EPEVTQTPSHQVTQMGQEVILRCVPISNHLYFYWYRQILGQKVEFLVSFYNNEISEKSEIFDDQFSVERPDGSNFTLKIRSTKLEDSAMYFCASSVEGLGGYTFGSGTRLTVV.

This clone came up many times. The chain joins TRBV6-5 to TRBJ2-1; 8 bases are shared with TRBD1. CDR1 is MNHEY, CDR2 SVGAGI, per germline. This CDR3 is built from 15 residues. Germline trimming cut 5 bases from V and 3 bases from J; bases unmatched to any gene: 6. CDR3 bases: TGTGCCAGCAGTCCGACAGGGGATGGCTACAATGAGCAGTTCTTC. This codes for CASSPTGDGYNEQFF.

The V gene is TRBV25-1, the J gene TRBJ1-4; D might be TRBD1 (6 bases). CDR3 length: 17 residues. V dropped 4 bases and J dropped 7 bases, with 22 bases sitting between them. CDR1 is MGHDK and CDR2 is SYGVNS in the germline V gene. DNA of the CDR3: TGTGCCAGCAGTGGCTTCGGAGGGGGAGTGGAGAGTGAAAAACTGTTTTTT. It codes for CASSGFGGGVESEKLFF.

This clone has a handful of counts. The chain couples TRBV29-1 to TRBJ2-3; D is unresolved. Germline V gives CDR1 SQVTM, CDR2 ANQGSEA. There are 14 residues in the CDR3. The ends were cut back, 7 bases at V and 0 bases at J, with 14 bases in the middle. The CDR3 reads CSAKQSLSTDTQYF. CDR3 coding DNA: TGCAGCGCTAAACAGTCGCTTAGCACAGATACGCAGTATTTT.

The table lists this clone with a few counts. The chain joins TRBV18 to TRBJ2-5; 7 nucleotides match TRBD2. The J segment lost 3 bases and the V segment lost 6 bases, leaving 7 bases of the junction unmatched. This CDR3 is 14 amino acids long. Germline CDR1 is KGHSH and CDR2 is LQKENI. CDR3 region: CASSWASGEETQYF. The DNA for the CDR3 is TGTGCCAGCTCCTGGGCTAGCGGCGAAGAGACCCAGTACTTC.

This clone was counted a few times. This chain joins TRBV2 and TRBJ1-4; 7 bases map to TRBD1. The junction had 9 bases not matched to a gene; V was cut back by 6 bases and J by 5 bases. The CDR3 consists of 15 residues. CDR1 and CDR2 (germline): SNHLY, FYNNEI. CDR3 region: CASRIRDRGNEKLFF. The CDR3 DNA sequence: TGTGCCAGCAGGATCCGGGACAGAGGAAATGAAAAACTGTTTTTT.

This clone was detected a few times. The chain couples TRBV15 to TRBJ1-3; TRBD1 is a possible D gene (6 bases). Trimming pared 0 bases from V and 4 bases from J, leaving 10 bases between. The CDR3 consists of 15 residues. The germline V gene has CDR1 LNHNV and CDR2 YYDKDF (reference sequence). The CDR3 protein is CATSRDPQGGNTIYF. CDR3 coding DNA: TGTGCCACCAGCAGAGATCCCCAGGGGGGAAACACCATATATTTT.

This clone was counted between two and nine times. The gene calls are TRBV27 and TRBJ1-2; 7 bases line up with TRBD1. The CDR3 has 15 amino acids. V shed 7 bases and J 4 bases; nucleotides not matched to a gene: 12. CDR1 is MNHEY and CDR2 is SMNVEV in the germline V gene (reference sequence). The CDR3 DNA sequence: TGTGCCAGCACCTCACGGGACAGATTACCCTATGGCTACACCTTC. It yields the protein CASTSRDRLPYGYTF.

This clone has a handful of counts. The rearrangement links TRBV6-1 to TRBJ2-7; 12 bases align to TRBD1. This CDR3 contains 14 residues. J gave up 5 bases and V 4 bases, and 3 bases lay outside the gene matches. Germline V CDR1 and CDR2: MNHNS, SASEGT. CDR3 nucleotide sequence: TGTGCCAGCAGTGCCGGGACAGGGGGCGACGAGCAGTACTTC. This gives the protein CASSAGTGGDEQYF.

This clone was observed a few times. J is TRBJ2-3 and V is TRBV6-1; 8 positions match TRBD1. Germline lookup yields CDR1 MNHNS and CDR2 SASEGT. With 0 bases clipped from V and 7 bases from J, the junction kept 3 bases outside the gene matches. CDR3 length: 14 amino acids. The CDR3: CASSEAHRGNTQYF. DNA of the CDR3: TGTGCCAGCAGTGAAGCGCACAGGGGGAATACGCAGTATTTT.

J is TRBJ2-1 and V is TRBV7-9; TRBD2 agrees at 8 bases. CDR1 is SEHNR and CDR2 is FQNEAQ in the germline V gene (reference sequence). The trim removed 5 bases at V and 7 bases at J, leaving 7 bases unmatched. CDR3 length equals 14 residues. CDR3 sequence reads: CASSKTSAHNEQFF. The CDR3 DNA sequence: TGTGCCAGCAGCAAGACTAGCGCCCATAATGAGCAGTTCTTC.

The V gene is TRBV9, the J gene TRBJ2-3; weak D call: TRBD2 (5 bases). The CDR3 consists of 17 residues. CDR1 and CDR2 (germline): SGDLS, YYNGEE. Trimming removed 0 bases at V and 4 bases at J, with 18 bases between. In DNA form, the CDR3 reads TGTGCCAGCAGCGTAGCTTTGGACTCCCTCGCCCCAGATACGCAGTATTTT. Its protein is CASSVALDSLAPDTQYF.

This clone was recorded a few times. V gene TRBV6-5 combines with J gene TRBJ1-4; D unresolved. The CDR3 has 16 residues. V was shortened by 0 bases and J by 4 bases, with 12 bases between the two germline ends. From germline, CDR1 is MNHEY and CDR2 SVGAGI. The CDR3 DNA follows: TGTGCCAGCAGTTACTCGATGGTGGGGAATAATGAAAAACTGTTTTTT. Protein sequence: CASSYSMVGNNEKLFF.

The genes are TRBV5-6 and TRBJ1-2; TRBD1 agrees at 10 bases. This CDR3 has 14 residues. Germline CDR1 SGHDT, CDR2 YYEEEE. The V segment lost 5 bases and the J segment 4 bases; nucleotides outside the gene matches: 5. CDR3 amino acids: CASRWDRGSYGYTF. The CDR3 DNA reads as TGTGCCAGCAGGTGGGACAGGGGCTCCTATGGCTACACCTTC.

This clone was seen a handful of times. This chain links TRBV2 with TRBJ1-5; D perhaps matches TRBD1 (5 bases). This CDR3 is built from 12 residues. CDR1 SNHLY and CDR2 FYNNEI come from the germline V gene. V lost 3 bases to trimming and J lost 6 bases, with 6 bases between them. CDR3 amino acids: CASSDRVQPQHF. The CDR3 nucleotides are TGTGCCAGCAGTGACAGGGTTCAGCCCCAGCATTTT.

This clone was found many times. The rearrangement joins TRBV7-2 to TRBJ2-1; 11 bases are shared with TRBD2. The V and J ends lost 3 bases and 2 bases, in that order; junction bases with no gene match: 3. CDR3 length equals 16 residues. Germline loops: CDR1 SGHTA, CDR2 FQGNSA. CDR3 coding DNA: TGTGCCAGCAGCTTTAGCGGGGGGGCGGCCTACAATGAGCAGTTCTTC. Translation: CASSFSGGAAYNEQFF.